These T cell receptor beta chains were read from a single sample in a study of blood T cell repertoires in COVID-19. Profiling relied on immunoSEQ multiplex PCR, and the TCRdb table lists in-frame clones only, not all of them. The top ten clones hold about 13% of a sample with nearly 60,000 clones, 90% of them seen once. The source material was peripheral blood. Source of these receptors: a man between 60 and 70 years old with active COVID-19. Both conserved end residues are part of each CDR3. Not all rows give a size; the values are once, few, many and, for expanded clones, a class.

>TRBJ1-4|many|TRBV4-3
CASSAQDSNEKLFF
>TRBJ2-5|-|TRBV11-2
CASSFAGGQETQYF
>TRBJ2-2|-|TRBV6-5
CASSYLTSGGAGELFF
>TRBJ2-2|-|TRBV5-1
CASSLAEQNTGELFF
>TRBJ2-3|-|TRBV7-7
CASSTGEADTQYF
>TRBJ2-7|few|TRBV29-1
CSVVSASGINEQYF
>TRBJ1-4|once|TRBV28
CASSSTTGVHEKLFF
>TRBJ2-5|-|TRBV29-1
CSVRRDGETQYF
>TRBJ2-7|-|TRBV6-1
CASSEVFYGEQYF
>TRBJ1-5|-|TRBV28
CASSFRVQPQHF